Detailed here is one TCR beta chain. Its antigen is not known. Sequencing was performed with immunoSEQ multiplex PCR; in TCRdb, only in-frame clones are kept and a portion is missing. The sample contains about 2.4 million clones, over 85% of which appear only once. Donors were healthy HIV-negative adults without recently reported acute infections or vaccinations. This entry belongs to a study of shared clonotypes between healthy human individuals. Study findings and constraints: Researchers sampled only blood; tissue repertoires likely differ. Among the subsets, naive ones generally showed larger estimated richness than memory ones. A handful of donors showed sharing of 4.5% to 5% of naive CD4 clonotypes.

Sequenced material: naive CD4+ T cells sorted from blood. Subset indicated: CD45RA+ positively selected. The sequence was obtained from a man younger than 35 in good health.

CDR3 protein: CASSLDIAEQFF. Here the CDR3 DNA reads TGTGCCAGCAGCTTAGACATTGCTGAGCAGTTCTTC. The rearrangement joins TRBV7-8 to TRBJ2-1; the D is unclear. Germline CDR1 and CDR2: SGHVS and FQNEAQ. Trimming removed 1 base at V and 9 bases at J, with 7 bases between. The CDR3 is 12 residues long.